This TCR beta chain was retrieved from a study of blood T cell repertoires in COVID-19. Study summary: Donors in the United States, Italy and Spain gave samples during acute or convalescent COVID-19. Sample material is recorded as cDNA or gDNA derived from T cells, B-cell-depleted T cells, or PBMCs.

Original handling: How many nucleated cells were present was estimated from reference gene primer amplification. Clones were sequenced by immunoSEQ multiplex PCR, and TCRdb holds only the in-frame ones, with some missing. V and J calls and clone size follow that table, whereas D and trimming were derived from the DNA. The repertoire has about 190,000 clones, 80% of them found once; the top ten carry around 6.9%. This sequence originates from a man aged 55-75 years with acute or convalescent COVID-19. Specimen: peripheral blood.

CDR3 sequence reads: CASSFPATGLSYNEQFF. For the CDR3, the DNA is TGTGCCAGTAGTTTCCCCGCCACAGGGTTATCCTACAATGAGCAGTTCTTC. This rearrangement joins TRBV19 to TRBJ2-1; weak D call: TRBD1 (6 bases). The CDR3 is 17 amino acids. Between the trimmed V and J ends, which lost 5 bases and 1 base, there was a span of 18 bases. CDR1 and CDR2 (germline): LNHDA, SQIVND (reference sequence).